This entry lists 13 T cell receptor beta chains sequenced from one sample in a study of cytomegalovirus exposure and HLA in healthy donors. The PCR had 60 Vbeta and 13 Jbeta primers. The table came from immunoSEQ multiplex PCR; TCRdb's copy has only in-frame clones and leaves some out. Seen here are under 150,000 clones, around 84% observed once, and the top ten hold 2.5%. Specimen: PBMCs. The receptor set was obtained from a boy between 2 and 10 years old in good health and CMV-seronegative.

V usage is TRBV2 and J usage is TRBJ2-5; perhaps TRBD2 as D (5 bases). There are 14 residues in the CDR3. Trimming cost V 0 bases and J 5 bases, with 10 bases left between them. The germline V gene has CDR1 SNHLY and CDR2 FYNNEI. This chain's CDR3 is CASSEALSGETQYF. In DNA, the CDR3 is TGTGCCAGCAGTGAAGCGCTCAGCGGTGAGACCCAGTACTTC.

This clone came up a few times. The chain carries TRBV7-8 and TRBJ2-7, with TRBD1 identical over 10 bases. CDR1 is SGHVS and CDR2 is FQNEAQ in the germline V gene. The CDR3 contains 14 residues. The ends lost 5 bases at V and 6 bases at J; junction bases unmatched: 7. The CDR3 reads CASSKRDRGGEQYF. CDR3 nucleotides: TGTGCCAGCAGCAAAAGGGACAGGGGTGGCGAGCAGTACTTC.

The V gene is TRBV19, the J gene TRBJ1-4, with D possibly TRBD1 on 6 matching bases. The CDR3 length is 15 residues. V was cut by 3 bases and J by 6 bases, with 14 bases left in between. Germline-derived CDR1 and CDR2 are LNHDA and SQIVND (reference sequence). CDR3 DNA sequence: TGTGCCAGTAGTATTTTAAGGGGGTCCCATGAAAAACTGTTTTTT. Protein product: CASSILRGSHEKLFF.

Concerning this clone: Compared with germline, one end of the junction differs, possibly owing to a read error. DNA for the CDR3: TGCAGTGCTAGGGTAGCTCTATTTATGCTCTTC. Encoded protein: CSARVALFMLF. The V and J genes are TRBV20-1 and TRBJ2-1; D is unresolved. In germline, CDR1 is DFQATT, CDR2 SNEGSKA (reference sequence). The length of the CDR3 is 11 residues.

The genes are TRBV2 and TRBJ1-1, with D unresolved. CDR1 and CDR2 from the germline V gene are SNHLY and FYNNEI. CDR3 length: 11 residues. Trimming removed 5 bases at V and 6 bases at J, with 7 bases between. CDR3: CASSSFPEAFF. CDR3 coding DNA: TGTGCCAGCAGTTCCTTCCCTGAAGCTTTCTTT.

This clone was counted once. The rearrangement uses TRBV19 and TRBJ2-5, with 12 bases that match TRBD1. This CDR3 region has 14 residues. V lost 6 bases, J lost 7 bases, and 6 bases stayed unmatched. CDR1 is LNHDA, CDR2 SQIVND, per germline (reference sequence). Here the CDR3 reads CASSGTGGRGTQYF. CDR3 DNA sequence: TGTGCCAGTAGCGGGACAGGGGGCAGGGGGACCCAGTACTTC.

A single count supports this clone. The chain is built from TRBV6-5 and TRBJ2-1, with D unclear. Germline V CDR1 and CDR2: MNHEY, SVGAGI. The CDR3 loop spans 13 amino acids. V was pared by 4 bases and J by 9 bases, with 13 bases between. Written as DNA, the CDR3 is TGTGCCAGCAGTTTGACAAAGTTGGGTGAGCAGTTCTTC. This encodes CASSLTKLGEQFF.

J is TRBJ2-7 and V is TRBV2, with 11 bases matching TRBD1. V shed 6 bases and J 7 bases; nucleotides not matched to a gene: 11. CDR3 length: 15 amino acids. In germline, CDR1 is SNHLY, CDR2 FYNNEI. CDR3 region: CASSEPGQGVEEQYF. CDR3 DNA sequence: TGTGCCAGCAGCGAACCGGGACAGGGGGTAGAAGAGCAGTACTTC. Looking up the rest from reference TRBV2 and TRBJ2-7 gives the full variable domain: EPEVTQTPSHQVTQMGQEVILRCVPISNHLYFYWYRQILGQKVEFLVSFYNNEISEKSEIFDDQFSVERPDGSNFTLKIRSTKLEDSAMYFCASSEPGQGVEEQYFGPGTRLTVT.

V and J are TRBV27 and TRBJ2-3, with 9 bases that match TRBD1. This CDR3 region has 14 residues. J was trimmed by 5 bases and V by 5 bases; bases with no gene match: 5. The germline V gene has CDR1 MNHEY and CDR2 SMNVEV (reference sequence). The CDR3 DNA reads TGTGCCAGCAGTCTCGGGACAGGGAGAGATACGCAGTATTTT. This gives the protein CASSLGTGRDTQYF.

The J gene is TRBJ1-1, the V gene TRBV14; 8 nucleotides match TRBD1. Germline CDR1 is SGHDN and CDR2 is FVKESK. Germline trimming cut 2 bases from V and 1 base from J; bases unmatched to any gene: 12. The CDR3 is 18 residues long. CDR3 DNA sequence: TGTGCCAGCAGCCAATGGGGGACAGAGACAGGGGAGAACACTGAAGCTTTCTTT. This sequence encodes CASSQWGTETGENTEAFF.

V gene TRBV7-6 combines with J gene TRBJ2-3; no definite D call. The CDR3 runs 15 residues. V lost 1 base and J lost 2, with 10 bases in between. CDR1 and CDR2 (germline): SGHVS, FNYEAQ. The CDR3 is CASSLVAGPTDTQYF. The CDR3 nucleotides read TGTGCCAGCAGCTTAGTTGCTGGCCCCACAGATACGCAGTATTTT.

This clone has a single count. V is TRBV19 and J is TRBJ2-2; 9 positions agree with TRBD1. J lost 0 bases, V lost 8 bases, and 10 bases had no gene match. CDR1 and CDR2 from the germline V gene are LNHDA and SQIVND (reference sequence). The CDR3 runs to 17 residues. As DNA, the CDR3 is TGTGCCAGTGGACAGGGGTACTCGTTTGCGAACACCGGGGAGCTGTTTTTT. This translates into CASGQGYSFANTGELFF.

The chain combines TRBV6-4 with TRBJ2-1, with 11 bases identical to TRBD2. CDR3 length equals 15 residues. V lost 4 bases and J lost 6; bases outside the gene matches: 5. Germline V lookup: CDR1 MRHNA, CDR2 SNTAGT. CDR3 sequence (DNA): TGTGCCAGCAGTGTACTAGCGGGAGAGTCCAATGAGCAGTTCTTC. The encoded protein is CASSVLAGESNEQFF.